The sequence of this TCR beta chain was determined in a study of vaccination effects on CD4 cells after COVID-19 (dated by TCRdb to between 2020 and 2023). Regarding the complete study: Across the study, the median time from the second dose to post-vaccine sampling was 72 days (range 14 to 241). SARS-CoV-2 spike-specific CD4+ TCR repertoires were compared before and after mRNA vaccination in COVID-19 convalescent patients and in infection-naive vaccine recipients. The full study included around nine COVID-19 convalescent patients and a few SARS-CoV-2-naive healthy vaccine recipients. In the study, cultures from other donors were sequenced using the Oncomine TCR Beta short-read assay on an Illumina iSeq 100. Broader findings and caveats from the paper: Among healthy vaccine recipients, nearly all vaccine-induced clones were SARS-CoV-2 mono-reactive, and only 1 of 255 was cross-reactive with common cold coronaviruses. Marked clonal contraction was observed in both infection-induced and vaccine-induced clones at late post-vaccination timepoints, consistent with waning T cell responses. The study was limited by a small number of convalescent patients, and early post-infection timepoints were lacking.

This clone was recorded a few times. Its binding antigen is unknown. Base qualities are not provided; no much larger clone lies one nucleotide away. The ViraFEST assay stimulated PBMC with viral peptide pools and then used TCR sequencing to identify antigen-specific CD4+ T cell clonotypes by expansion. After roughly 11 days of culture, CD4+ T cells were isolated with the EasySep CD4+ T cell isolation kit. Each participant got two doses of an mRNA SARS-CoV-2 vaccine, either BNT162b2 or mRNA-1273. The absence of prior SARS-CoV-2 infection in healthy vaccine recipients was confirmed by negative nucleocapsid antibodies before and after vaccination. Each well held over 1.5 million PBMC cultured in IMDM containing 5% human AB serum, roughly 9.9 IU/ml IL-2 and gentamicin, along with roughly 10 ug/ml peptides. Half of the culture medium was replaced with fresh IL-2-containing medium on days 3 and 7. Unless noted otherwise, every peptide stimulation condition was cultured in triplicate wells. PBMC were separated from whole blood using Ficoll-Paque Plus gradient centrifugation and were then either cryopreserved at -140C or used fresh. The overlapping peptide pools covered the spike proteins of SARS-CoV-2 and of the common cold coronaviruses HCoV-NL63, HCoV-OC43 and HCoV-229E. The QIAamp micro DNA kit was used to extract genomic DNA from the cultured CD4+ T cells.

Library creation used the immunoSEQ multiplex PCR assay. DNA from the CD4+ T cells that had been cultured and isolated underwent TCR beta CDR3 sequencing. For the original study's pipeline: Non-productive TCR sequences were removed and reads were trimmed to the CDR3 region, keeping CDR3s of at least 7 amino acids. Antigen-specific clonotypes were identified with the MANAFEST web app by comparing expansion in peptide wells against reference cultures. For clones to be considered positive, expansion at FDR<0.05 versus reference and all other wells, an odds ratio above 5, and a frequency above 0.1% in two replicate wells were required. Cross-reactive clonotypes were defined as significantly expanded in SARS-CoV-2 spike wells and in at least one common cold coronavirus spike condition. Levenshtein distance calculated with the stringdist R package was used to assess CDR3 similarity, and unrooted trees were constructed with ape in R 3.6.1. This immuneACCESS table, as held by TCRdb, lists in-frame sequences with V and J called but not all clones. Of the missing ones, under half trace to an unresolved V gene in checked studies; the others have no known cause. That table gives V, J and clone size, and the DNA gave D and trimming. For this sample there are roughly 13,000 clones; approximately 72% appear just once. The ten largest clones take up 9.9% of the sample.

CDR1 and CDR2 were assigned from the germline V gene as SNHLY and FYNNEI. Between the V and J ends, shortened by 6 bases and 9 bases respectively, the junction contains 15 bases. The CDR3, from cysteine to phenylalanine, totals 13 residues. Only CDR3 DNA is held: 39 bases, read in frame from base 1. This receptor was taken from a human donor who received a COVID-19 vaccine. The sequencing here drew on CD4+ T cells from PBMCs cultured with SARS-CoV-2 spike peptides, taken after COVID-19 vaccination. Explained via the paper, the cell subset or site label denotes: SARS-CoV-2 spike overlapping peptide pool stimulation. The chain is made from TRBV2 and TRBJ2-1, with the D call perhaps TRBD1 or TRBD2, as 5 bases match in each case. The CDR3 amino acid sequence is: CASSDRGVGEQFF. The DNA sequence is as follows: TGTGCCAGCAGCGACAGAGGGGTCGGTGAGCAGTTCTTC. The CDR3, completed at both ends by the reference TRBV2 and TRBJ2-1 genes, gives the full variable domain EPEVTQTPSHQVTQMGQEVILRCVPISNHLYFYWYRQILGQKVEFLVSFYNNEISEKSEIFDDQFSVERPDGSNFTLKIRSTKLEDSAMYFCASSDRGVGEQFFGPGTRLTVL.